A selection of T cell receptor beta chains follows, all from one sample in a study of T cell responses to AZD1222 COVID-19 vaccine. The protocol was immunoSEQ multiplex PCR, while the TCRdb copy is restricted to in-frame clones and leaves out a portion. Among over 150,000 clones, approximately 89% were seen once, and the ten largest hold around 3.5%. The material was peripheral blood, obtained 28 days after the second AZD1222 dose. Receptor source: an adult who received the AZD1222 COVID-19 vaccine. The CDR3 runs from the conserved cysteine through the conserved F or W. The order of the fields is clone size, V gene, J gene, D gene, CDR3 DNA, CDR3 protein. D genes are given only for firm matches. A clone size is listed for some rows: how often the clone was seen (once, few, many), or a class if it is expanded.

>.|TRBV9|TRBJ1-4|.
TGTGCCAGCAGCACTACACCCTTCGCAACTAATGAAAAACTGTTTTTT
CASSTTPFATNEKLFF
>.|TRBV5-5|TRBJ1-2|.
TGTGCCAGCAGCTTGGGGCAGGGCGTCTTCTATGGCTACACCTTC
CASSLGQGVFYGYTF
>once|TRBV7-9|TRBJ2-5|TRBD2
TGTGCCAGCAGTCCGACTAGCGGGAGGGCCGAGGGCCAGTACTTC
CASSPTSGRAEGQYF
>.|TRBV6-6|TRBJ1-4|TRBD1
TGTGCCAGCAGAAGACAGGGGGCAAATGAAAAACTGTTTTTT
CASRRQGANEKLFF
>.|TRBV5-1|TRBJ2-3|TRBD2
TGCGCCAGCAGACCGAGCGGGGTCACAGATACGCAGTATTTT
CASRPSGVTDTQYF
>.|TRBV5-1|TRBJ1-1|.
TGCGCCAGCAGCTGGGGACAGAACACTGAAGCTTTCTTT
CASSWGQNTEAFF
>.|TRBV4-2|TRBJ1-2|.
TGTGCCAGCAGCTCTTTTGACCAAAACTATGGCTACACCTTC
CASSSFDQNYGYTF
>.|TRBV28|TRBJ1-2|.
TGTGCCAGCTCTGGGGGAGGTTATGGCTACACCTTC
CASSGGGYGYTF
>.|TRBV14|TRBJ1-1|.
TGTGCCAGCAGCCGTCTAACAGCGAACACTGAAGCTTTCTTT
CASSRLTANTEAFF
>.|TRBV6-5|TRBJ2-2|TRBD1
TGTGCCAGCAGCTATGACAGGGGGAAAACCGGGGAGCTGTTTTTT
CASSYDRGKTGELFF
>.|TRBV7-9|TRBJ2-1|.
TGTGCCAGCAGCTCCCTCACAGGTTACAATGAGCAGTTCTTC
CASSSLTGYNEQFF
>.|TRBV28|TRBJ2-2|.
TGTGCCAGCAGTGTAAACAGTGTGGGCACCGGGGAGCTGTTTTTT
CASSVNSVGTGELFF
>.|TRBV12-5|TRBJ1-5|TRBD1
TGTGCTAGTGGTTTGTGGACAGGGGGCGATCAGCCCCAGCATTTT
CASGLWTGGDQPQHF
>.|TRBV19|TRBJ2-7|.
TGTGCCAGCCAGAAACAGGGAACGAGAGAGCAGTACTTC
CASQKQGTREQYF
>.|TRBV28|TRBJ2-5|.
TGTGCCAGCATCCTACCAGGGGAGGGGGGCCAAGAGACCCAGTACTTC
CASILPGEGGQETQYF
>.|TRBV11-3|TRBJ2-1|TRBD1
TGTGCCAGCAGCCGTGGGCCGGGACAGGGGCACAATGAGCAGTTCTTC
CASSRGPGQGHNEQFF
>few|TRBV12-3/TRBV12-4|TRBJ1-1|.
TGTGCCAGCTCCCTCCAGGAGAACACTGAAGCTTTCTTT
CASSLQENTEAFF
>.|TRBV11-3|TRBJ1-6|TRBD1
TGTGCCAGCAGCTTAGTTGGACAGGGGTATTCACCCCTCCACTTT
CASSLVGQGYSPLHF
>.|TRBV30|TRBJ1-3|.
TGTGCCTGGAGGCCAGGGACACTCTCTGGAAACACCATATATTTT
CAWRPGTLSGNTIYF
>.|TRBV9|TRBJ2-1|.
TGTGCCAGCAGCGCCCCGGTGACAATCTTC
CASSAPVTIF
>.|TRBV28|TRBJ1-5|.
TGTGCCGGGGGAGGCAGCAATCAGCCCCAGCATTTT
CAGGGSNQPQHF
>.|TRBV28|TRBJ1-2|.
TGTGCCAGCAGCAAAATTACTAACTATGGCTACACCTTC
CASSKITNYGYTF
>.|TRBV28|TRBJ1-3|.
TGTGCCAGCAGTTTCTCGGGGTATGGAAACACCATATATTTT
CASSFSGYGNTIYF
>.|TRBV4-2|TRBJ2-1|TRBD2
TGTGCCAGCAGCCAAGGGACTAGCCAGGGGAATGAGCAGTTCTTC
CASSQGTSQGNEQFF
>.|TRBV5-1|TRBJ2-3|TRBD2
TGCGCCAGCACCCCCGGGGTAGCGGGACCCACAGATACGCAGTATTTT
CASTPGVAGPTDTQYF
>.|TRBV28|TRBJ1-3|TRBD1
TGTGCCAGCAGTTTACCCAGGGGGGGGTCCTCTGGAAACACCATATATTTT
CASSLPRGGSSGNTIYF
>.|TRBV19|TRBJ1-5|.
TGTGCCAGTAGTAAGCCCCCCGGGCGATATAGCAATCAGCCCCAGCATTTT
CASSKPPGRYSNQPQHF
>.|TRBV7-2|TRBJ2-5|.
TGTGCCAGCAGCTTATTAGGTTTGCCCGGGAACCTCCAAGAGACCCAGTACTTC
CASSLLGLPGNLQETQYF
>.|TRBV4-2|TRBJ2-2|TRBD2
TGTGCCAGCAGCCGGAGCGGGAGTAGCACCGGGGAGCTGTTTTTT
CASSRSGSSTGELFF
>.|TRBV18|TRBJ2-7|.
TGTGCCAGCTCACCACGGGGGGTTGAGCAGTACTTC
CASSPRGVEQYF
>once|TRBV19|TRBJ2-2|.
TGTGCCAGTAGTATTATTAAGGGAGGAGGGGAGCTGTTTTTT
CASSIIKGGGELFF
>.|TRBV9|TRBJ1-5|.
TGTGCCAGCAGCAACGGACAGCTCAATCAGCCCCAGCATTTT
CASSNGQLNQPQHF
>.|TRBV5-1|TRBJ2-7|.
TGCGCCAGCAGCACAAGCGAAATCTCCTACGAGCAGTACTTC
CASSTSEISYEQYF
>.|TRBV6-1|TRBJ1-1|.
TGTGCCAGCAGTGAAGTGTATATCAACATGAACACTGAAGCTTTCTTT
CASSEVYINMNTEAFF
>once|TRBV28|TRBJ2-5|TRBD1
TGTGCCAGCAGCCCTAAACAGGGGGCGGTGGTGGAGACCCAGTACTTC
CASSPKQGAVVETQYF
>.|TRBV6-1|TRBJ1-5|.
TGTGCCAGCAGTGAAGCGCTAGTCAGTTCGGGACAGCCCCAGCATTTT
CASSEALVSSGQPQHF
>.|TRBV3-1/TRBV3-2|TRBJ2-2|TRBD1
TGTGCCAGCAGCCAAGGGGACAGGGTGACCGGGGAGCTGTTTTTT
CASSQGDRVTGELFF
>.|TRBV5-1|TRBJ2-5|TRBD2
TGCGCCAGCAGCTTGGCCAGGGCGAGCGGGAGGGCCGGTGAGACCCAGTACTTC
CASSLARASGRAGETQYF
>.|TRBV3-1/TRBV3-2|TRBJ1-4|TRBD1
TGTGCCAGCAGCTTGGGACAGGGCGCAACTAATGAAAAACTGTTTTTT
CASSLGQGATNEKLFF
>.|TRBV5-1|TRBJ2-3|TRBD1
TGCGCCAGCAGCCTAACTCGCCGGGACAGATTGAGCACAGATACGCAGTATTTT
CASSLTRRDRLSTDTQYF
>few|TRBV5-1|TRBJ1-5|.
TGCGCCAGCAGCGCTGACGCGGGCAATCAGCCCCAGCATTTT
CASSADAGNQPQHF
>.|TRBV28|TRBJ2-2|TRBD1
TGTGCCAGCCTTACAGGGGGAATGGCCGGGGAGCTGTTTTTT
CASLTGGMAGELFF
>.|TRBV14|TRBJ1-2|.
TGTGCCAGCAGCCAAGACCGCCGACAGGTTGGCTACACCTTC
CASSQDRRQVGYTF
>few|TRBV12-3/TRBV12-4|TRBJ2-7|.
TGTGCCAGCAGTGCAGTAAGCTCCTACGAGCAGTACTTC
CASSAVSSYEQYF
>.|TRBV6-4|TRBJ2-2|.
TGTGCCAGCAGGGACGGGGCTAATCCCGGGGAGCTGTTTTTT
CASRDGANPGELFF
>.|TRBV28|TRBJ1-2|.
TGTGCCAGCAGTCCCCCAACAGGGTATTCTAACTATGGCTACACCTTC
CASSPPTGYSNYGYTF
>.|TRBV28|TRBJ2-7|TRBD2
TGTGCCAGCAGCCCCTTGGGACTAGCGGGAGGGGTCCGGGTCGAGCAGTACTTC
CASSPLGLAGGVRVEQYF
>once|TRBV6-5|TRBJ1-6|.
TGTGCCAGCAGTCGGTACAGGGAACCACCCCTCCACTTT
CASSRYREPPLHF
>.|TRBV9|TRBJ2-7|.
TGTGCCAGCAGCGTAGGAGGGGTCGGAGGCGAGCAGTACTTC
CASSVGGVGGEQYF
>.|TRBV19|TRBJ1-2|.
TGTGCCAGTAGTACCCGGACCGTATTTGGCTACACCTTC
CASSTRTVFGYTF
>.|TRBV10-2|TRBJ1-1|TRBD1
TGCGCCAGCAGTGAGTCGCGGACAGGGCCCACTGAAGCTTTCTTT
CASSESRTGPTEAFF
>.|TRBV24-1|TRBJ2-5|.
TGTGCCACGCAGCGGGACAGGCTCTACTTC
CATQRDRLYF
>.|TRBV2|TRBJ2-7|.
TGTGCCAGCAGTGGGGGACTTTACTACGAGCAGTACTTC
CASSGGLYYEQYF